This passage covers 29 T cell receptor beta chains from one sample sequenced in a study of CD8+ T cells in alopecia areata. Following extraction, RNA underwent reverse transcription to cDNA, which served as the sequencing template. Sequencing was performed with immunoSEQ multiplex PCR; in TCRdb, only in-frame clones are kept and a portion is missing. In the table there are some 130,000 clones, around three fifths of which are singletons. The input for sequencing was CD4+ T cells sorted from blood, taken at week 0. These receptors all stem from a human donor with alopecia areata.

This clone was seen only a few times. The rearrangement uses TRBV5-1 and TRBJ2-3, with D hard to call. CDR3 length: 14 amino acids. V gave up 5 bases and J gave up 0 bases, with 10 bases separating them. The germline V gene encodes CDR1 SGHRS and CDR2 YFSETQ. The CDR3 loop is CASRQSISTDTQYF. The CDR3 region has the DNA TGCGCCAGCAGACAGTCGATAAGCACAGATACGCAGTATTTT.

The CDR3 sequence is CASSQKTGGEQYF. The CDR3 DNA follows: TGTGCCAGCAGCCAAAAGACAGGGGGCGAGCAGTACTTC. The chain employs TRBV6-5 and TRBJ2-7; TRBD1 matches at 9 bases. Germline CDR1 reads MNHEY; CDR2 reads SVGAGI. The J segment lost 6 bases and the V segment lost 6 bases, leaving 6 bases of the junction unmatched. The CDR3 runs 13 residues.

In regard to this clone: Its ends do not fully match the called genes, so a read error is possible. The chain is built from TRBV7-2 and TRBJ2-1; 12 positions agree with TRBD2. The CDR3 spans 15 residues. Germline CDR1 SGHTA, CDR2 FQGNSA. CDR3 protein: CASSLAGGQGSEQFF. The CDR3 DNA reads TGTGCCAGCAGCCTAGCGGGGGGGCAGGGGAGTGAGCAGTTCTTC.

J is TRBJ2-4 and V is TRBV18, with 8 positions matching TRBD1. Germline V gene lookup returns CDR1 KGHSH and CDR2 LQKENI. This CDR3 has 16 amino acids. J was trimmed by 1 base and V by 3 bases; bases with no gene match: 5. The CDR3 here is CASSPSGGMAKNIQYF. The CDR3 coding sequence is TGTGCCAGCTCACCCTCAGGGGGCATGGCCAAAAACATTCAGTACTTC.

The chain combines TRBV5-1 with TRBJ1-1; maybe TRBD1 (5 bases). Germline assignment: CDR1 SGHRS and CDR2 YFSETQ. The CDR3 is 15 residues long. V gave up 0 bases and J gave up 6 bases, with 15 bases separating them. CDR3 DNA sequence: TGCGCCAGCAGCTTGGATCCGGGCAGGGATGCTGAAGCTTTCTTT. Amino acid sequence: CASSLDPGRDAEAFF.

The V call is TRBV28, the J call TRBJ2-5; TRBD1 matches 7 bases. Germline assignment: CDR1 MDHEN and CDR2 SYDVKM. The CDR3 totals 15 residues. V was pared by 6 bases and J by 5 bases, with 12 bases of the junction left unmatched. The CDR3 DNA reads TGTGCCAGCAGCCTAACAGGGGCCATACGGGAGACCCAGTACTTC. Translation gives CASSLTGAIRETQYF. The full variable domain, completed using reference TRBV28 and TRBJ2-5, is DVKVTQSSRYLVKRTGEKVFLECVQDMDHENMFWYRQDPGLGLRLIYFSYDVKMKEKGDIPEGYSVSREKKERFSLILESASTNQTSMYLCASSLTGAIRETQYFGPGTRLLVL.

This clone turned up a few times. This sequence joins TRBV5-1 and TRBJ1-2; D may be TRBD1 (5 bases). CDR1 and CDR2 (germline): SGHRS, YFSETQ. This CDR3 has 17 amino acids. Trimming stripped 4 bases from V and 2 bases from J, with 21 bases between. CDR3 nucleotides: TGCGCCAGCAGCCGTGAAACCGGGACCGCTAGCAACTATGGCTACACCTTC. Translating gives CASSRETGTASNYGYTF.

This rearrangement joins TRBV10-3 to TRBJ2-3, with 13 bases lining up with TRBD2. Germline CDR1 reads ENHRY; CDR2 reads SYGVKD. The CDR3 is 13 amino acids. Trimming cost V 11 bases and J 8 bases; bases outside gene matches: 7. CDR3: CAVRLAGGGTQYF. For the CDR3, the DNA is TGTGCCGTGCGACTAGCGGGAGGCGGTACGCAGTATTTT.

The CDR3, as DNA: TGTGCCACCAGCAGAGAAATTGAGCCCCTGGGAGACACTGAAGCTTTCTTT. Amino acids: CATSREIEPLGDTEAFF. The chain has TRBV15 and TRBJ1-1; unclear D gene. Germline assignment: CDR1 LNHNV and CDR2 YYDKDF (reference sequence). V lost 0 bases to trimming and J lost 3 bases, with 17 bases between them. The CDR3 length is 17 residues. The whole variable domain, remainder taken from reference TRBV15 and TRBJ1-1, is DAMVIQNPRYQVTQFGKPVTLSCSQTLNHNVMYWYQQKSSQAPKLLFHYYDKDFNNEADTPDNFQSRRPNTSFCFLDIRSPGLGDTAMYLCATSREIEPLGDTEAFFGQGTRLTVV.

The V call is TRBV28, the J call TRBJ2-1, with 11 nucleotides matching TRBD2. The ends lost 3 bases at V and 7 bases at J; junction bases unmatched: 8. The CDR3 is 16 amino acids. Looked up from germline, CDR1 is MDHEN and CDR2 is SYDVKM. The CDR3 is CASSFGSGGARNEQFF. The CDR3 DNA reads TGTGCCAGCAGTTTCGGTAGCGGGGGGGCACGGAATGAGCAGTTCTTC.

J is TRBJ2-2 and V is TRBV7-7; TRBD1 matches at 7 bases. Germline CDR1 SSHAT, CDR2 FNYEAQ (reference sequence). The CDR3 totals 14 residues. The junction had 6 bases not matched to a gene; V was cut back by 5 bases and J by 6 bases. CDR3 nucleotides: TGTGCCAGCAGCCCCATGACAGGGTCCGGGGAGCTGTTTTTT. Protein sequence: CASSPMTGSGELFF.

The rearrangement links TRBV7-9 to TRBJ2-1, with 10 bases fitting TRBD2. The CDR3 runs 15 residues. The germline V gene has CDR1 SEHNR and CDR2 FQNEAQ (reference sequence). V shed 5 bases, J shed 2 bases, and the junction held 3 bases outside the gene matches. CDR3: CASSILAGAYNEQFF. The CDR3 DNA sequence: TGTGCCAGCAGCATCCTAGCGGGAGCCTACAATGAGCAGTTCTTC. Looking up the rest from reference TRBV7-9 and TRBJ2-1 gives the full variable domain: DTGVSQNPRHKITKRGQNVTFRCDPISEHNRLYWYRQTLGQGPEFLTYFQNEAQLEKSRLLSDRFSAERPKGSFSTLEIQRTEQGDSAMYLCASSILAGAYNEQFFGPGTRLTVL.

The rearrangement links TRBV5-1 to TRBJ2-2, with D uncertain. The germline CDR1 and CDR2 sequences are SGHRS and YFSETQ. V lost 3 bases, J lost 1 base, and 10 bases lay in between. The CDR3 loop spans 15 amino acids. CDR3 sequence reads: CASSSSLGNTGELFF. The CDR3 DNA is TGCGCCAGCAGCTCCTCCCTCGGGAACACCGGGGAGCTGTTTTTT.

This clone was found a few times. The V gene is TRBV20-1, the J gene TRBJ1-4; the match to TRBD1 covers 7 bases. Germline values: CDR1 DFQATT, CDR2 SNEGSKA (reference sequence). This CDR3 is 11 amino acids long. Trimming removed 5 bases from V and 8 bases from J; junction bases left unmatched: 2. CDR3 bases: TGCAGTGCTCCGGACAGGGAAAAACTGTTTTTT. It translates to CSAPDREKLFF.

There are a few counts of this clone. The J gene is TRBJ1-4, the V gene TRBV7-3; D is uncertain. This CDR3 is built from 15 residues. Germline CDR1 is SGHTA and CDR2 is FQGTGA. V lost 1 base to trimming and J lost 5 bases, with 11 bases between them. The CDR3 spells CASSLRRVRNEKLFF. CDR3 DNA sequence: TGTGCCAGCAGCTTAAGACGGGTCCGGAATGAAAAACTGTTTTTT.

The chain recombines TRBV4-1 with TRBJ1-3; D possibly corresponds to TRBD1 (5 bases). Trimming took 0 bases from V and 2 from J, leaving 8 bases between them. The germline V gene encodes CDR1 MGHRA and CDR2 YSYEKL. The length of the CDR3 is 15 residues. The CDR3 DNA reads as TGCGCCAGCAGCCAAGAATCCAGGGCTGGAAACACCATATATTTT. Translated, it gives CASSQESRAGNTIYF.

The rearrangement links TRBV5-1 to TRBJ1-1; D may be TRBD1 (5 bases). Trimming shortened V by 0 bases and J by 3 bases, and 15 bases separated the two germline ends. CDR1 and CDR2 from the germline V gene are SGHRS and YFSETQ. CDR3 length equals 16 residues. CDR3 in amino acids: CASSLGTGVRDTEAFF. CDR3 in DNA: TGCGCCAGCAGCTTGGGTACGGGGGTCAGGGACACTGAAGCTTTCTTT.

The chain is built from TRBV6-6 and TRBJ1-2; D not resolved. V lost 6 bases and J lost 8, with 16 bases in between. The germline V gene encodes CDR1 MNHNY and CDR2 SVGAGI (reference sequence). The CDR3 sequence is 13 residues long. CDR3 loop: CASSPPPGIGYTF. CDR3 DNA: TGTGCCAGCAGCCCTCCCCCGGGGATCGGCTACACCTTC.

The chain links TRBV11-2 to TRBJ2-1; 7 bases align to TRBD2. The CDR3 contains 15 residues. V gave up 5 bases and J gave up 3 bases; unmatched junction bases: 7. The germline V gene encodes CDR1 SGHAT and CDR2 FQNNGV. CDR3 nucleotide sequence: TGTGCCAGCAGCGCAAAGACGGGAGGCTACAATGAGCAGTTCTTC. It codes for CASSAKTGGYNEQFF.

This clone was counted between two and nine times. The chain is built from TRBV2 and TRBJ1-1, with a weak D call TRBD1 (5 bases). The CDR3 spans 15 residues. The V and J ends lost 5 bases and 6 bases respectively, with 19 bases between them. CDR1 is SNHLY, CDR2 FYNNEI, per germline. CDR3 amino acids: CASSIFGGPSAEAFF. In nucleotides, the CDR3 is TGTGCCAGCAGTATTTTCGGGGGACCCAGCGCTGAAGCTTTCTTT.

The chain links TRBV9 to TRBJ2-1, with 7 bases matching TRBD1. The CDR3 has 16 residues. Germline values: CDR1 SGDLS, CDR2 YYNGEE. J was trimmed by 4 bases and V by 4 bases; bases with no gene match: 11. CDR3 region: CASSRDRGQLYNEQFF. The CDR3 region has the DNA TGTGCCAGCAGCAGGGACCGGGGACAGCTTTACAATGAGCAGTTCTTC.

This clone showed up just a few times. The V call is TRBV4-2, the J call TRBJ2-7; D unclear. Per the germline V gene, CDR1 is LGHNA and CDR2 is YNFKEQ. The CDR3 has 17 amino acids. The germline V and J ends were trimmed by 1 base and 0 bases, with 16 bases remaining between them. CDR3 sequence: CASSQATPRTFSYEQYF. CDR3 nucleotides: TGTGCCAGCAGCCAAGCTACGCCTCGGACGTTCTCCTACGAGCAGTACTTC.

The chain links TRBV15 to TRBJ1-1, with 10 bases identical to TRBD1. The germline V gene has CDR1 LNHNV and CDR2 YYDKDF (reference sequence). Unmatched junction bases numbered 7, after V lost 1 base and J lost 5 bases. The CDR3 contains 16 residues. The CDR3 bases are TGTGCCACCAGCAGAGGGCCGGGACAGGGGCGGACTGAAGCTTTCTTT. Amino acids: CATSRGPGQGRTEAFF.

The V gene is TRBV28, the J gene TRBJ2-7, with TRBD2 matching 7 bases. CDR1 and CDR2 from the germline V gene are MDHEN and SYDVKM. The CDR3 extends over 13 amino acids. The trim removed 8 bases at V and 2 bases at J, leaving 6 bases unmatched. The CDR3 coding sequence is TGTGCCAGCGCCTGGGAGGGCCCCTACGAGCAGTACTTC. Translating it yields CASAWEGPYEQYF.

The chain is built from TRBV5-1 and TRBJ1-1; no reliable D call. V was pared by 4 bases and J by 1 base, with 11 bases between. The CDR3 is 14 amino acids. Germline assignment: CDR1 SGHRS and CDR2 YFSETQ. The CDR3 DNA reads TGCGCCAGCAGCCCAAGATCGGGGAACACTGAAGCTTTCTTT. Its protein product is CASSPRSGNTEAFF.

This rearrangement joins TRBV28 to TRBJ1-2, with D perhaps matching TRBD1 (5 bases). In germline, CDR1 is MDHEN, CDR2 SYDVKM. The CDR3 is made up of 14 amino acids. Trimming took off 7 bases at V and 4 bases at J, with 16 bases between the two ends. CDR3 loop: CASMGQGYPYGYTF. CDR3 nucleotides: TGTGCCAGCATGGGGCAGGGTTATCCCTATGGCTACACCTTC.

In its sample, this clone was seen a few times. The chain carries TRBV4-3 and TRBJ1-2; D is uncertain. This CDR3 region has 13 residues. The V gene lost 1 base and the J gene lost 8 bases, with 11 bases spanning the gap. The germline gives CDR1 LGHNA, CDR2 YSLEER. CDR3 region: CASSQVRSAGYTF. The CDR3 DNA follows: TGCGCCAGCAGCCAAGTACGTTCCGCCGGCTACACCTTC.

A single count supports this clone. The V gene is TRBV27, the J gene TRBJ1-2, with TRBD1 matching over 12 bases. The germline CDR1 and CDR2 sequences are MNHEY and SMNVEV (reference sequence). The V and J ends lost 8 bases and 4 bases, in that order; junction bases with no gene match: 11. CDR3 length equals 16 residues. The DNA of the CDR3 is TGTGCCAGCCGACCGGGACAGGGGGCGATTAGCTATGGCTACACCTTC. This encodes CASRPGQGAISYGYTF.

This clone was seen just once. The V gene is TRBV10-3, the J gene TRBJ2-1; D assignment may be TRBD1 or TRBD2 (5 bases each). In germline, CDR1 is ENHRY, CDR2 SYGVKD. The CDR3 sequence is 17 residues long. V dropped 2 bases and J dropped 8 bases, with 22 bases sitting between them. CDR3 sequence reads: CAISEARDGGFSYEQFF. The CDR3, as DNA: TGTGCCATCAGTGAGGCCCGGGACGGTGGGTTTAGCTATGAGCAGTTCTTC.